A single T cell receptor (beta chain) is shown here with its context. Its specificity is unknown. Then a second PCR, running roughly 6 to 12 cycles, was carried out with a sample-barcoded 5' primer and a J-beta primer mix. TCRdb independently ran MiXCR on the 5' RACE reads; one entry per CDR3 protein. This sample yields roughly 640,000 distinct CDR3 sequences, of which around 31% are seen a single time; around a sixth belongs to the top ten. The entry originates in a study of blood T cells in healthy people across ages. Overall study results and limits: Any changes in expanded clonotypes were possibly confounded, as donor CMV status remained unknown.

CDR1 is DFQATT and CDR2 is SNEGSKA in the germline V gene (reference sequence). The length of the CDR3 is 12 residues. Source material: blood. This clonotype originated in a woman of 80 years or more in good health. The chain uses TRBV20-1 and TRBJ2-4, with a weak D call TRBD2 (5 bases). The DNA matches TRBJ2-5 better at its end, which makes the J call doubtful. CDR3 coding DNA: TGCAGTGCTATAGCGTTTCAAGAGACCCAGTACTTC. It specifies CSAIAFQETQYF.